The entry below describes one T cell receptor (beta chain). What antigen it recognizes has not been identified. Base qualities are not at hand, and no much larger clone is one base apart. Other DNA sequences in the same sample also yield this CDR3. The data originate from a study of long-term antiretroviral therapy in people with HIV (dated by TCRdb to the early 2020s). For the study in its entirety: The earliest samples were collected approximately a decade before the 2015 WHO recommendation for immediate ART, a period when ART was typically delayed until CD4 counts fell. The cohort contributed about 200 cryopreserved PBMC samples from fewer than 35 adults with confirmed HIV infection, collected serially over a mean of around 6 years (range 1-12). Of the roughly 30 participants with HIV, some 12 were female. No cross-contamination during QIAcube processing was seen in test extractions of a monoclonal T-cell line run alongside 33 polyclonal samples. This retrospective serial study examined whether starting ART and sustained HIV suppression were associated with changes in the composition and diversity of the TRB repertoire in peripheral blood.

The paper's findings and limits, for the study overall: Compared with controls, HIV repertoires had narrower CDR3 length ranges, and the network structure pointed to an antigen-experienced repertoire that shifted only slightly toward naive after ART. Because PBMC availability was limited, only the TCR beta chain was sequenced, with no alpha chain pairing. Starting ART was linked to a significant rise in TRB diversity, yet even after long-term ART the diversity remained significantly lower than in transplant donor controls. Inferences about post-ART repertoire changes are limited because no data were available on ART adherence, viral resistance or therapy changes. Because cell numbers in pre-ART samples were limited, unsorted PBMC were profiled instead of sorted CD4+ and CD8+ T cells. The samples were dated from 2004 to 2017, and the ART regimens that were used may be less effective than current ART regimens. The repertoire was dominated across all time points by expanded TRB clones identified before ART initiation, although this dominance was seen to fluctuate and to decrease in many PLHIV after ART.

The immunoSEQ hsTCRB v3.0 assay was used at survey level resolution for TRB variable region sequencing. A depth of roughly 35,000-55,000 T-cell genomes per sample was targeted for TRB sequencing. Pooled TRB libraries were sequenced on an Illumina MiSeq with a v3 150-cycle kit. Regarding the original processing steps: Analysis of repertoires was carried out in R inside a reproducible Nextflow workflow spanning QC, data transformation and analysis. Custom analyses were implemented in LymphoSeq2, an R package for AIRR-Seq data exploration. A handful of samples yielding fewer than 5000 total TRB sequences were excluded, leaving more than 150 analyzed HIV repertoires. Among the roughly 190 retained HIV repertoires, 55 to 65 were collected before ART initiation and roughly 130 were collected after ART initiation. Repertoires were downsampled to 5000 TRB nucleotide sequences, with summary statistics averaged over 100 downsampling iterations. TRB sequences were retained for analysis only if CDR3 regions of at least seven amino acids were present. A Shannon entropy-derived clonality score and the Gini coefficient were used to measure diversity. In the repertoire networks, any two of the top 5000 CDR3 amino acid sequences were connected whenever the two sequences differed by an edit distance of one. GLIPH2 predicted antigen specificity groups and MHC restriction for TRB CDR3 amino acid sequences. Known CMV, EBV, HIV or tissue antigen associations were flagged by matching CDR3 amino acid sequences against VDJdb and McPAS-TCR. Pre-ART, post-ART and control groups were compared with Wilcoxon signed-rank tests and Holm-Bonferroni correction. TCRdb mirrors the immuneACCESS table, restricted to in-frame sequences. Some clones are absent from its copies; in checked studies, under half trace to an unresolved V gene, and the reason for the others is unknown. Clone size and V and J calls were adopted from that table, with D and trimming inferred from the DNA. The sample table holds some 45,000 clones, of which around nine tenths were seen once. The ten largest clones represent 4% to 5.5% of the sample.

To be included, a participant needed at least one PBMC sample from before ART initiation plus at least two post-ART samples. Treatment was received in the United States of America by all participants with HIV. Cryopreserved samples of about 0.95-11 million PBMC were thawed and washed before DNA extraction. At the time of the earliest PBMC sample, participants with HIV were aged between about 20 and 60 years. PBMC samples from each participant spanned 1-4 timepoints before ART initiation and 2-8 timepoints after ART initiation, with a median of 7 samples. Serial HIV viral load, CD4+ T-cell count, ART history and demographic data were obtained for every participant. A Qiagen kit on a QIAcube was used to extract genomic DNA from unsorted PBMC, with samples processed in batches of 12. The CDR3 holds 14 amino acids from the cysteine to the phenylalanine. Only the CDR3 DNA is retained, 42 bases long and in frame from the first base. CDR1 is given as SGHRS and CDR2 as YFSETQ, both from the germline V gene. Ends trimmed: V by 0 bases, J by 0 bases; bases unmatched to a gene: 0.

Recombination joined TRBV5-1 with TRBJ2-7; TRBD1 agrees with 7 junctional bases. The sample here was unsorted PBMCs, taken 0.1 years before starting antiretroviral therapy. This clonotype was sampled from a woman aged 45-60 years with HIV. The CDR3 protein sequence reads: CASSLEGASYEQYF. In nucleotide form, the sequence is TGCGCCAGCAGCTTGGAGGGGGCCTCCTACGAGCAGTACTTC.